This record concerns one TCR beta chain sequence. Its cognate antigen is unknown. The CDR3 consists of 16 residues. CDR1 SGHAT and CDR2 FQNNGV come from the germline V gene. The V gene lost 2 bases and the J gene lost 3 bases, with 15 bases spanning the gap. The data derive from a study of CD8 T cells in ankylosing spondylitis. Study outcomes and limitations: Seemingly characteristic of ankylosing spondylitis blood was a TCR beta motif consisting of about 8 highly homologous variants. Within matched ankylosing spondylitis synovial fluid, disease-linked clones were reportedly significantly enriched.

Making the TCR beta libraries involved quantitative 5'-RACE with molecular barcodes. Using its own MiXCR run on the 5' RACE reads, TCRdb lists one record per CDR3 protein. The sample holds some 150,000 distinct CDR3 sequences, more than 40% seen once. The clonotype was recovered from a male donor with ankylosing spondylitis. The chain employs TRBV11-2 and TRBJ2-3; D may match TRBD1 or TRBD2 (6 bases each). Sample: synovial fluid, either unsorted or a sorted T cell fraction (not recorded which). CDR3 sequence (DNA): TGTGCCAGCAGCTTAATAAGGGGGGCCCAAACAGATACGCAGTATTTT. Its translation is CASSLIRGAQTDTQYF.